What follows describes a single T cell receptor beta chain. Its antigen is unidentified. The germline CDR1 and CDR2 sequences are LNHNV and YYDKDF (reference sequence). Trimming took off 1 base at V and 3 bases at J, with 8 bases between the two ends. There are 14 residues in the CDR3. This sample was included in a study of shared clonotypes between healthy human individuals. Study conclusions and caveats: Sampling involved blood alone; tissue repertoires likely differ. Shared clonotypes across all four donors exceeded non-shared ones in generation probability. Shared clonotypes: 4.5% to 6.5% naive CD4, around 3.5% naive CD8, 2.3% memory CD4, 0.4% memory CD8.

Clones were read by immunoSEQ multiplex PCR, and TCRdb kept only the in-frame ones, dropping some. The sample carries over 850,000 clones, around 78% recorded once. The chain couples TRBV15 to TRBJ2-3; D is ambiguous. Sequenced: memory CD4+ T cells from PBMCs. This sample's subset: CD45RA-negative fraction. This TCR was sampled from a young man in good health. Some clones in this sample may be carry-over from other donors' samples. The CDR3 nucleotides are TGTGCCACCAGCAGAGGCATAGGAACAGATACGCAGTATTTT. It specifies CATSRGIGTDTQYF.